Below are 16 T cell receptor beta chains sequenced from a single sample in a study of CD8 T cells in ankylosing spondylitis. Findings and limits, study-wide: Made up of several highly homologous variants, a TCR beta motif appeared characteristic of ankylosing spondylitis blood.

MiXCR, run by TCRdb on the 5' RACE reads, gives a single entry per CDR3 protein. The data contain roughly 670,000 distinct CDR3 sequences, 19% of them singletons. Antigens for these TCRs are unknown. The sample consisted of blood, either unsorted or a sorted T cell fraction (not recorded which). These receptors were obtained from a male donor with ankylosing spondylitis.

The genes are TRBV27 and TRBJ1-2; D possibly corresponds to TRBD1 (5 bases). CDR1 and CDR2 (germline): MNHEY, SMNVEV (reference sequence). The CDR3 has 15 amino acids. Trimming pared 9 bases from V and 6 bases from J, leaving 23 bases between. The CDR3 region has the DNA TGTGCCAGTCGGCCTGGAGAGACAGCGCTAGATGGCTACACCTTC. It specifies CASRPGETALDGYTF.

The chain employs TRBV7-8 and TRBJ1-2; D is perhaps TRBD1 (5 bases). CDR1 and CDR2 (germline): SGHVS, FQNEAQ. CDR3 length equals 16 residues. Trimming removed 5 bases at V and 2 bases at J, with 18 bases between. DNA of the CDR3: TGTGCCAGCAGCCGCAACAGGACGGGAAGAAACTATGGCTACACCTTC. Its translation: CASSRNRTGRNYGYTF.

The J gene is TRBJ2-7, the V gene TRBV7-6, with D unclear. The CDR3 covers 14 residues. Trimming cost V 5 bases and J 3 bases, with 14 bases left between them. CDR1 and CDR2 (germline): SGHVS, FNYEAQ. CDR3 loop: CASSLQRSHYEQYF. The DNA of the CDR3 is TGTGCCAGCAGCCTACAGCGTAGCCACTACGAGCAGTACTTC. The whole variable domain, filled in from reference TRBV7-6 and TRBJ2-7, reads GAGVSQSPRYKVTKRGQDVALRCDPISGHVSLYWYRQALGQGPEFLTYFNYEAQQDKSGLPNDRFSAERPEGSISTLTIQRTEQRDSAMYRCASSLQRSHYEQYFGPGTRLTVT.

This clonotype was found a few times. The CDR3 sequence: CSAPGGLAGGGDTQYF. For the CDR3, the DNA is TGCAGTGCCCCAGGCGGTCTAGCGGGAGGCGGCGATACGCAGTATTTT. The chain couples TRBV20-1 to TRBJ2-3; TRBD2 aligns across 11 bases. CDR1 and CDR2 from the germline V gene are DFQATT and SNEGSKA (reference sequence). The junction had 14 bases not matched to a gene; V was cut back by 6 bases and J by 6 bases. The CDR3 is 16 residues long.

The rearrangement uses TRBV3-1 and TRBJ2-1; D call uncertain. The germline V and J ends were trimmed by 0 bases and 9 bases, with 6 bases remaining between them. Germline-derived CDR1 and CDR2 are LGHDT and YNNKEL (reference sequence). The length of the CDR3 is 12 residues. The DNA of the CDR3 is TGTGCCAGCAGCCAAGATATGACTGAGCAGTTCTTC. Translating gives CASSQDMTEQFF.

In this sample, this clonotype turned up a few times. The V gene is TRBV3-1, the J gene TRBJ2-5; no clear D gene. This CDR3 region has 14 residues. V lost 4 bases and J lost 4, with 13 bases in between. Germline CDR1 and CDR2: LGHDT and YNNKEL (reference sequence). The CDR3: CASSRPTTPETQYF. The CDR3 DNA reads TGTGCCAGCAGCCGACCGACAACCCCAGAGACCCAGTACTTC.

This clonotype appeared a few times. V and J are TRBV7-2 and TRBJ1-5; D is undetermined. V lost 5 bases and J 9 bases, leaving 14 bases between the germline ends. Germline lookup yields CDR1 SGHTA and CDR2 FQGNSA. This CDR3 has 13 residues. CDR3 sequence reads: CASSPGWGTPQHF. DNA for the CDR3: TGTGCCAGCAGCCCCGGTTGGGGTACGCCCCAGCATTTT.

The sample holds a few counts of this clonotype. The J gene is TRBJ2-5, the V gene TRBV10-3; unclear D gene. The germline V and J ends were trimmed by 3 bases and 2 bases, with 7 bases remaining between them. The CDR3 loop spans 13 amino acids. Germline V lookup: CDR1 ENHRY, CDR2 SYGVKD. The CDR3 nucleotides are TGTGCCATCAGTGATGGGATACAAGAGACCCAGTACTTC. As protein: CAISDGIQETQYF.

The rearrangement links TRBV5-1 to TRBJ1-2; 10 positions agree with TRBD1. Germline V gene sequence: CDR1 SGHRS, CDR2 YFSETQ. V shed 4 bases, J shed 0 bases, and the junction held 21 bases outside the gene matches. The CDR3 length is 21 residues. CDR3 nucleotide sequence: TGCGCCAGCAGCCTTATTAAGAAAGACAGGGGGCGCGTTCCAGCTAACTATGGCTACACCTTC. Encoded protein: CASSLIKKDRGRVPANYGYTF.

Only a few counts were recorded for this clonotype. The gene calls are TRBV6-2 or TRBV6-3 and TRBJ2-1, with 8 nucleotides matching TRBD2. Looked up from germline, CDR1 is MNHEY and CDR2 is SVGEGT. The CDR3 loop spans 17 amino acids. Trimming at V came to 0 bases and at J to 2 bases, leaving 6 bases not matched to a gene. CDR3 sequence: CASSYSTAGVTYNEQFF. The DNA of the CDR3 is TGTGCCAGCAGTTACTCGACAGCGGGAGTTACCTACAATGAGCAGTTCTTC.

This rearrangement joins TRBV15 to TRBJ2-1; 11 bases agree with TRBD2. The CDR3 spans 14 residues. Looked up from germline, CDR1 is LNHNV and CDR2 is YYDKDF (reference sequence). The J segment lost 5 bases and the V segment lost 8 bases, leaving 5 bases of the junction unmatched. CDR3 nucleotides: TGTGCCACCTTACTAGCGGGGGCAAACAATGAGCAGTTCTTC. Translation: CATLLAGANNEQFF. The variable domain in full, with the rest retrieved from reference TRBV15 and TRBJ2-1, is DAMVIQNPRYQVTQFGKPVTLSCSQTLNHNVMYWYQQKSSQAPKLLFHYYDKDFNNEADTPDNFQSRRPNTSFCFLDIRSPGLGDTAMYLCATLLAGANNEQFFGPGTRLTVL.

This clonotype was found a few times. The chain's CDR3 is CASGHQGTDTQYF. The CDR3 region has the DNA TGTGCCAGCGGCCATCAGGGCACAGATACGCAGTATTTT. J is TRBJ2-3 and V is TRBV6-1; D is unclear. The germline V gene has CDR1 MNHNS and CDR2 SASEGT. This CDR3 is 13 amino acids long. V lost 8 bases to trimming and J lost 1 base, with 10 bases between them.

The chain links TRBV14 to TRBJ1-4; D ambiguous. The germline V gene has CDR1 SGHDN and CDR2 FVKESK. Trimming took 1 base from V and 8 from J, leaving 11 bases between them. The CDR3 sequence is 14 residues long. The CDR3 spells CASSQVVGGEKLFF. Here the CDR3 DNA reads TGTGCCAGCAGCCAAGTGGTCGGAGGGGAAAAACTGTTTTTT. Combining the CDR3 with reference TRBV14 and TRBJ1-4 gives the whole variable domain EAGVTQFPSHSVIEKGQTVTLRCDPISGHDNLYWYRRVMGKEIKFLLHFVKESKQDESGMPNNRFLAERTGGTYSTLKVQPAELEDSGVYFCASSQVVGGEKLFFGSGTQLSVL.

This rearrangement joins TRBV20-1 to TRBJ2-2, with D possibly called TRBD1 or TRBD2 (5 bases each). From germline, CDR1 is DFQATT and CDR2 SNEGSKA (reference sequence). The CDR3 loop spans 13 amino acids. The ends were cut back, 0 bases at V and 3 bases at J, with 5 bases in the middle. The CDR3 sequence is CSAREGDTGELFF. For the CDR3, the DNA is TGCAGTGCTAGAGAGGGGGACACCGGGGAGCTGTTTTTT.

CDR3 DNA sequence: TGTGCCAGCAGTTTAAGGGCAGTCTACAATGAGCAGTTCTTC. Translation: CASSLRAVYNEQFF. The chain employs TRBV12-3 or TRBV12-4 and TRBJ2-1, with unresolved D. The CDR3 is 14 amino acids. V lost 2 bases and J 3 bases, leaving 8 bases between the germline ends.

Comment on this clonotype: A single base separates this from a much larger clone, so it may be a read error. This sequence joins TRBV4-2 and TRBJ2-5; D is undetermined. Looked up from germline, CDR1 is LGHNA and CDR2 is YNFKEQ. CDR3 length equals 13 residues. CDR3 in amino acids: CASIQTTLETQYF. As DNA, the CDR3 is TGTGCCAGCATCCAAACTACCCTGGAGACCCAGTACTTC.